This entry concerns a single TCR beta chain. These data are taken from a study of Ad26.COV2.S vaccination and SARS-CoV-2 variants. Whole-study context: Recipients of Ad26.COV2.S got it intramuscularly, once or twice 56 days apart.

The CDR3 contains 17 residues. The V and J ends lost 0 bases and 1 base respectively, with 16 bases between them. Germline V gene lookup returns CDR1 SGHRS and CDR2 YFSETQ. Treatment reported: around 19 received Ad26.COV2.S at low or high dose, single or two shots; 5 received placebo; per-sample allocation not given. At day 63 after the first vaccine or placebo injection, samples were drawn. Clones were read by immunoSEQ multiplex PCR, and TCRdb kept only the in-frame ones, dropping some. Of around 320,000 clones listed, 85% to 90% are singletons. The sequence came from a person between 18 and 65 years old who received the Ad26.COV2.S COVID-19 vaccine or a placebo. The specimen was peripheral blood, collected in a trial of Ad26.COV2.S vaccine versus placebo. This chain connects TRBV5-1 to TRBJ2-5; possible D gene TRBD1, 6 bases. The CDR3 loop is CASSLVMGQNVQETQYF. The CDR3 DNA sequence: TGCGCCAGCAGCTTGGTAATGGGACAAAACGTCCAAGAGACCCAGTACTTC.